This T cell receptor beta chain was retrieved from a study of blood T cell repertoires in COVID-19. Study as a whole: Nucleic acid was either cDNA or gDNA, and it came from T cells, B-cell-depleted T cells, or PBMCs.

Sequenced by immunoSEQ multiplex PCR; TCRdb stores in-frame clones only, minus some. The table has about 300,000 clones, around 85% seen once. Germline V CDR1 and CDR2: SGDLS, YYNGEE. With 3 bases clipped from V and 4 bases from J, the junction kept 6 bases outside the gene matches. The CDR3 loop spans 15 amino acids. All enrollees were about 18 to 90 years old and from roughly 22 US areas. During the 2 weeks before they entered the study, exposed participants had met someone with a PCR-confirmed or clinician-diagnosed COVID-19 case. The sequence derives from a woman aged 30 to 39 who had been exposed to COVID-19. The specimen sequenced was PBMCs or T cells enriched from blood (not recorded which). The chain joins TRBV9 to TRBJ2-7; 11 bases are shared with TRBD1. The CDR3 coding sequence is TGTGCCAGCAGCGGAGGACAGGGGGCTTATTACGAGCAGTACTTC. Its translation is CASSGGQGAYYEQYF.